A selection of T cell receptor beta chains follows, all from one sample in a study of CD8+ T cells in alopecia areata. Sequencing was performed with immunoSEQ multiplex PCR; in TCRdb, only in-frame clones are kept and a portion is missing. The repertoire includes under 350,000 clones, roughly 60% of them detected once, and under 2% sits in the top ten. Here the sequenced sample was CD4+ T cells sorted from blood, taken at week 24, from a patient treated with tofacitinib. These receptors all come from a human donor with alopecia areata. CDR3s include the opening cysteine and the closing phenylalanine or tryptophan. A D gene is named only where the DNA matches it firmly. The size of a clone is reported for some rows only, either as once, few or many, or as a class for expanded clones.

J,D,size,V,CDR3,DNA
TRBJ1-2,.,few,TRBV4-1,CASSQSKDHNYGYTF,TGCGCCAGCAGCCAATCGAAGGATCATAACTATGGCTACACCTTC
TRBJ2-7,.,.,TRBV29-1,CSVRVSYEQYF,TGCAGCGTTCGGGTCTCCTACGAGCAGTACTTC
TRBJ2-3,.,.,TRBV5-6,CASSLVASSTDTQYF,TGTGCCAGCAGCTTGGTAGCGAGTAGCACAGATACGCAGTATTTT
TRBJ1-5,.,.,TRBV4-2,CASSQGRWTGGNQPQHF,TGTGCCAGCAGCCAAGGGCGGTGGACCGGGGGCAATCAGCCCCAGCATTTT
TRBJ1-2,TRBD1,.,TRBV29-1,CSVPKGSGGYGYTF,TGCAGCGTTCCCAAAGGTTCAGGGGGCTATGGCTACACCTTC
TRBJ2-2,.,.,TRBV30,CAWTVGYKTNTGELFF,TGTGCCTGGACTGTAGGGTACAAAACGAACACCGGGGAGCTGTTTTTT
TRBJ2-7,TRBD1,.,TRBV28,CASCGTQTRTGVLLLPYEQYF,TGTGCCAGCTGCGGAACCCAAACCCGGACAGGGGTCCTACTGTTACCCTACGAGCAGTACTTC
TRBJ2-6,.,.,TRBV11-2,CASSRGGNSGANVLTF,TGTGCCAGCAGCCGAGGGGGAAACTCTGGGGCCAACGTCCTGACTTTC
TRBJ1-6,TRBD1,.,TRBV30,CAWDRVNSPLHF,TGTGCCTGGGACAGGGTCAATTCACCCCTCCACTTT
TRBJ2-7,TRBD1,.,TRBV2,CASSEGMTGKRYF,TGTGCCAGCAGTGAGGGAATGACAGGGAAACGGTACTTC
TRBJ2-6,.,once,TRBV4-3,CASSQDRAAHGANVLTF,TGCGCCAGCAGCCAAGATAGGGCCGCCCATGGGGCCAACGTCCTGACTTTC
TRBJ2-7,.,.,TRBV9,CASSVRAPSYEQYF,TGTGCCAGCAGCGTCAGGGCCCCCTCCTACGAGCAGTACTTC
TRBJ1-2,.,.,TRBV4-1,CASSQVPGYDYGYTF,TGCGCCAGCAGCCAAGTTCCGGGGTATGACTATGGCTACACCTTC
TRBJ2-1,.,.,TRBV15,CATSPDPRAGEQFF,TGTGCCACCAGCCCGGACCCCCGAGCGGGTGAGCAGTTCTTC
TRBJ1-2,.,.,TRBV30,CAWSVGISHGYTF,TGTGCCTGGAGTGTAGGGATTAGCCATGGCTACACCTTC
TRBJ1-4,.,.,TRBV2,CASRANEKLFF,TGTGCCAGTCGGGCTAATGAAAAACTGTTTTTT
TRBJ2-3,TRBD1,.,TRBV28,CASSSTTGGTDTQYF,TGTGCCAGCAGTTCCACGACAGGGGGCACAGATACGCAGTATTTT
TRBJ1-1,.,.,TRBV29-1,CSAHPQRDTEAFF,TGCAGCGCCCACCCCCAGAGGGACACTGAAGCTTTCTTT
TRBJ2-5,.,.,TRBV10-3,CAIRETAQQETQYF,TGTGCCATCAGGGAGACAGCACAACAAGAGACCCAGTACTTC
TRBJ1-2,.,.,TRBV6-1,CASSLLRGYTF,TGTGCCAGCAGTTTATTGCGGGGCTACACCTTC
TRBJ2-7,.,.,TRBV15,CATSRDPDYEQYF,TGTGCCACCAGCAGAGATCCCGACTACGAGCAGTACTTC
TRBJ1-2,.,.,TRBV4-3,CASSQDGAGYTF,TGCGCCAGCAGCCAAGATGGGGCCGGCTACACCTTC
TRBJ2-1,.,.,TRBV29-1,CSVAGPADEQFF,TGCAGCGTTGCTGGGCCAGCCGATGAGCAGTTCTTC
TRBJ2-6,TRBD1,few,TRBV4-1,CASSRRTGGRSGANVLTF,TGCGCCAGCAGCCGACGGACAGGGGGAAGGTCTGGGGCCAACGTCCTGACTTTC
TRBJ2-5,.,.,TRBV4-3,CASSQDLGGAETQYF,TGCGCCAGCAGCCAAGATTTGGGCGGGGCGGAGACCCAGTACTTC
TRBJ2-7,TRBD2,.,TRBV14,CASSQQMRGKPYEQYF,TGTGCCAGCAGCCAACAAATGCGGGGGAAGCCCTACGAGCAGTACTTC
TRBJ1-1,TRBD1,few,TRBV5-1,CASTLQGQGAGNTEAFF,TGCGCCAGCACCCTGCAGGGGCAGGGGGCGGGAAACACTGAAGCTTTCTTT
TRBJ1-4,.,.,TRBV6-6,CASSTAQGGGEKLFF,TGTGCCAGCAGCACCGCACAGGGTGGTGGTGAAAAACTGTTTTTT